A selection of T cell receptor beta chains follows, all from one sample in a study of response to subunit inactivated influenza vaccine. TCRdb re-analysed the RT-PCR reads in MiXCR, keeping a single row per CDR3 protein. The sample yields about 800,000 distinct CDR3 sequences, approximately 22% seen once. Sequenced material: PBMCs from blood, taken about 5 days after vaccination. Source of these receptors: a middle-aged man who received an inactivated influenza vaccine. CDR3s include the opening cysteine and the closing phenylalanine or tryptophan. A D gene is named only where the DNA matches it firmly. For some rows the clone size is stated as once, few or many, or as a class when expanded; others skip it.

v_call	clone_size	j_call	d_call	cdr3_aa	cdr3_nt
TRBV20-1	NA	TRBJ1-2	NA	CSAREGPNYGYTF	TGCAGTGCTAGAGAGGGCCCCAACTATGGCTACACCTTC
TRBV5-1	NA	TRBJ2-1	NA	CASSLSAGSPGSYNEQFF	TGCGCCAGCAGCTTGAGTGCAGGGTCACCCGGCTCCTACAATGAGCAGTTCTTC
TRBV5-1	NA	TRBJ1-6	NA	CASSPDLVGNSPLHF	TGCGCCAGCAGCCCCGACCTAGTCGGCAATTCACCCCTCCACTTT
TRBV24-1	NA	TRBJ2-7	NA	CATSDRRAPYEQYF	TGTGCCACCAGTGACCGCAGGGCCCCCTACGAGCAGTACTTC
TRBV5-1	NA	TRBJ1-2	NA	CASSLAPAYGYTF	TGCGCCAGCAGCTTGGCCCCGGCGTATGGCTACACCTTC
TRBV15	few	TRBJ2-1	NA	CATSRDRGPPYNEQFF	TGTGCCACCAGCAGAGATAGGGGCCCCCCCTACAATGAGCAGTTCTTC
TRBV10-3	few	TRBJ1-2	NA	CAISLGNRDYGYTF	TGTGCCATCAGCCTTGGGAACAGGGACTATGGCTACACCTTC
TRBV20-1	few	TRBJ2-3	NA	CSARDFLTDTQYF	TGCAGTGCTAGAGATTTCCTCACAGATACGCAGTATTTT
TRBV20-1	NA	TRBJ2-4	TRBD2	CSARVAGKAKNIQYF	TGCAGTGCTAGAGTAGCGGGGAAGGCCAAAAACATTCAGTACTTC
TRBV20-1	few	TRBJ2-5	NA	CSASSSSKETQYF	TGCAGTGCTAGTAGCTCCAGTAAGGAGACCCAGTACTTC
TRBV7-2	NA	TRBJ2-1	TRBD2	CASSPGGGPNNEQFF	TGTGCCAGCAGCCCCGGGGGGGGGCCGAACAATGAGCAGTTCTTC
TRBV29-1	NA	TRBJ2-7	NA	CSVGGDTSYEQYF	TGCAGCGTTGGAGGGGACACCTCCTACGAGCAGTACTTC
TRBV6-2/TRBV6-3	few	TRBJ2-1	TRBD2	CASSYGGAGGSYNEQFF	TGTGCCAGCAGTTATGGGGGAGCGGGAGGGTCCTACAATGAGCAGTTCTTC
TRBV12-3/TRBV12-4	few	TRBJ1-1	NA	CASTRRADTEAFF	TGTGCCAGCACCCGCAGGGCGGACACTGAAGCTTTCTTT
TRBV5-6	few	TRBJ2-7	NA	CASSLRVGGARYEQYF	TGTGCCAGCAGCTTGCGAGTCGGGGGAGCTCGCTACGAGCAGTACTTC
TRBV5-5	many	TRBJ1-5	NA	CASSHWAGFEPQHF	TGTGCCAGCAGCCACTGGGCAGGCTTTGAGCCCCAGCATTTT
TRBV27	NA	TRBJ2-3	NA	CASSPLGASTQYF	TGTGCCAGCAGCCCCTTAGGAGCGAGTACGCAGTATTTT
TRBV20-1	few	TRBJ2-1	NA	CSARRRTANEQFF	TGCAGTGCTAGACGTCGGACAGCAAATGAGCAGTTCTTC
TRBV24-1	NA	TRBJ2-6	TRBD2	CATQGLANSHGANVLTF	TGTGCCACCCAAGGACTAGCAAATTCACATGGGGCCAACGTCCTGACTTTC
TRBV20-1	few	TRBJ1-4	NA	CSAPLVGRSEKLFF	TGCAGTGCTCCACTAGTGGGCAGGAGTGAAAAACTGTTTTTT
TRBV5-1	few	TRBJ2-5	TRBD2	CASTFSPTSSGSETQYF	TGCGCCAGCACCTTCAGCCCGACAAGTAGCGGGTCAGAGACCCAGTACTTC
TRBV12-3/TRBV12-4	NA	TRBJ2-2	TRBD2	CASSPGLAAMRGELFF	TGTGCCAGCAGCCCCGGACTAGCGGCCATGCGAGGGGAGCTGTTTTTT
TRBV12-3/TRBV12-4	few	TRBJ2-1	TRBD2	CASGPGLAGVGEQFF	TGTGCCTCCGGGCCGGGACTAGCGGGAGTGGGTGAGCAGTTCTTC
TRBV20-1	few	TRBJ2-3	TRBD2	CSAGLAVTDTQYF	TGCAGTGCGGGACTAGCTGTAACAGATACGCAGTATTTT
TRBV7-9	few	TRBJ2-7	NA	CASSLATLRGTNF	TGTGCCAGCAGCTTAGCGACTTTGCGGGGTACCAACTTC
TRBV6-2/TRBV6-3	many	TRBJ2-7	NA	CASSYSMGWQYF	TGTGCCAGCAGTTACTCGATGGGGTGGCAGTACTTC
TRBV7-6	few	TRBJ2-5	TRBD2	CASSLIPGGSGGETQYF	TGTGCCAGCAGCTTAATTCCCGGCGGGAGCGGGGGAGAGACCCAGTACTTC
TRBV5-1	NA	TRBJ2-5	NA	CASTSGTPVIETQYF	TGCGCCAGCACCTCCGGGACACCAGTGATAGAGACCCAGTACTTC
TRBV7-9	few	TRBJ2-5	NA	CASSDNSETQYF	TGTGCCAGCAGCGACAACAGTGAGACCCAGTACTTC
TRBV7-2	few	TRBJ2-2	TRBD2	CASSVGLAGGPGELFF	TGTGCCAGCAGCGTAGGACTAGCGGGAGGCCCCGGGGAGCTGTTTTTT
TRBV12-3/TRBV12-4	many	TRBJ2-3	NA	CASSPKDTQYF	TGTGCCAGCAGCCCCAAGGATACGCAGTATTTT
TRBV5-1	few	TRBJ2-7	NA	CASSLQQGRSSYEQYF	TGCGCCAGCAGCTTGCAGCAGGGTCGGAGCTCCTACGAGCAGTACTTC
TRBV7-2	many	TRBJ2-7	NA	CASSPTGTVKQYF	TGTGCCAGCAGCCCAACAGGGACGGTCAAGCAGTACTTC
TRBV6-2/TRBV6-3	NA	TRBJ1-5	TRBD1	CASNTPITGDAQPQHF	TGTGCCAGCAATACCCCTATTACAGGGGACGCTCAGCCCCAGCATTTT
TRBV20-1	NA	TRBJ2-3	TRBD2	CSARQRGVSHTQYF	TGCAGTGCTAGACAGCGGGGGGTGTCGCATACGCAGTATTTT
TRBV28	NA	TRBJ1-1	NA	CASSYPIGQNTEAFF	TGTGCCAGCAGTTACCCAATCGGACAGAACACTGAAGCTTTCTTT
TRBV6-5	few	TRBJ1-1	TRBD1	CASSYSQGANTEAFF	TGTGCCAGCAGTTACTCGCAGGGGGCGAACACTGAAGCTTTCTTT
TRBV7-8	few	TRBJ2-1	NA	CASSVTTGRLSEQFF	TGTGCCAGCAGCGTAACCACCGGCCGACTCTCCGAGCAGTTCTTC
TRBV6-2/TRBV6-3	few	TRBJ2-5	TRBD1	CASSPGQSRETQYF	TGTGCCAGCAGCCCGGGACAGAGCCGGGAGACCCAGTACTTC
TRBV5-1	NA	TRBJ2-1	NA	CASSLAWEFGRDEQFF	TGCGCCAGCAGCTTGGCATGGGAGTTCGGGCGCGATGAGCAGTTCTTC
TRBV29-1	few	TRBJ2-3	NA	CSVEPPDSTDTQYF	TGCAGCGTTGAACCACCGGACAGCACAGATACGCAGTATTTT
TRBV24-1	NA	TRBJ2-7	NA	CATSYGGGAGYEQYF	TGTGCCACCAGTTACGGCGGGGGCGCAGGCTACGAGCAGTACTTC
TRBV4-1	few	TRBJ1-2	NA	CASSHVAGSNYGYTF	TGCGCCAGCAGCCACGTTGCGGGTTCTAACTATGGCTACACCTTC
TRBV12-3/TRBV12-4	few	TRBJ1-2	NA	CASDVGSLAGAGGYTF	TGTGCCAGCGATGTGGGTAGTTTGGCAGGGGCGGGCGGCTACACCTTC
TRBV5-5	NA	TRBJ1-1	TRBD1	CASSLTGGLPEAFF	TGTGCCAGCAGCTTGACAGGGGGTTTGCCTGAAGCTTTCTTT
TRBV5-1	NA	TRBJ2-3	NA	CASSLVGGDVDTQYF	TGCGCCAGCAGCTTGGTGGGGGGAGATGTGGATACGCAGTATTTT
TRBV15	NA	TRBJ2-1	NA	CATSRDRSYNEQFF	TGTGCCACCAGCAGAGACAGGAGCTACAATGAGCAGTTCTTC
TRBV7-9	few	TRBJ2-1	TRBD1	CASSDRGRFNEQFF	TGTGCCAGCAGCGACAGGGGGCGCTTCAATGAGCAGTTCTTC
TRBV24-1	few	TRBJ2-5	TRBD2	CATSDSGLAGVETQYF	TGTGCCACCAGTGATTCGGGACTAGCGGGGGTTGAGACCCAGTACTTC
TRBV29-1	many	TRBJ2-1	NA	CSVGRYNEQFF	TGCAGCGTTGGCAGGTACAATGAGCAGTTCTTC
TRBV3-1	NA	TRBJ1-6	NA	CASSQGEGFYNSPLHF	TGTGCCAGCAGCCAAGGAGAGGGTTTCTATAATTCACCCCTCCACTTT
TRBV11-2	many	TRBJ2-1	TRBD1	CASSLRPLGTASNEQFF	TGTGCCAGCAGCCTTAGACCCCTCGGGACAGCAAGCAATGAGCAGTTCTTC
TRBV18	few	TRBJ1-1	NA	CASSPSTSPTEAFF	TGTGCCAGCTCACCGTCGACCTCCCCCACTGAAGCTTTCTTT
TRBV20-1	NA	TRBJ2-1	TRBD2	CSATGGSGSYNEQFF	TGCAGTGCTACGGGGGGGTCAGGGAGTTACAATGAGCAGTTCTTC
TRBV5-4	few	TRBJ1-1	NA	CASSLDSWSNTEAFF	TGTGCCAGCAGCTTGGATAGCTGGTCGAACACTGAAGCTTTCTTT
TRBV29-1	few	TRBJ2-7	TRBD1	CSVRPGTGNNEQYF	TGCAGCGTTCGTCCCGGGACAGGGAACAACGAGCAGTACTTC
TRBV20-1	few	TRBJ1-2	NA	CSARPVGRSYGYTF	TGCAGTGCTCGCCCCGTGGGACGGAGCTATGGCTACACCTTC